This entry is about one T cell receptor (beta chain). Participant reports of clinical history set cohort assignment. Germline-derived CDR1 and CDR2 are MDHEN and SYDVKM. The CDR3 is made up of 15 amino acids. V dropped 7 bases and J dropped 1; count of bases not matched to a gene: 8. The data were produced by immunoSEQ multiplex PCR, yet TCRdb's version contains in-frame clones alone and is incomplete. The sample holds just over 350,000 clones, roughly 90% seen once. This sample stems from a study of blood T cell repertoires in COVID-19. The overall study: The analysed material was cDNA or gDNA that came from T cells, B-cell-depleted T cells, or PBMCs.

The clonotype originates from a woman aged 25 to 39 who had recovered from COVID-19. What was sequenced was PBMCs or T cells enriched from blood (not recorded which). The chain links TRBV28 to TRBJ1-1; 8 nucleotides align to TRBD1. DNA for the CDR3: TGTGCCAGCAACAGGTGGGGGACAGGGAACACTGAAGCTTTCTTT. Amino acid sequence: CASNRWGTGNTEAFF.